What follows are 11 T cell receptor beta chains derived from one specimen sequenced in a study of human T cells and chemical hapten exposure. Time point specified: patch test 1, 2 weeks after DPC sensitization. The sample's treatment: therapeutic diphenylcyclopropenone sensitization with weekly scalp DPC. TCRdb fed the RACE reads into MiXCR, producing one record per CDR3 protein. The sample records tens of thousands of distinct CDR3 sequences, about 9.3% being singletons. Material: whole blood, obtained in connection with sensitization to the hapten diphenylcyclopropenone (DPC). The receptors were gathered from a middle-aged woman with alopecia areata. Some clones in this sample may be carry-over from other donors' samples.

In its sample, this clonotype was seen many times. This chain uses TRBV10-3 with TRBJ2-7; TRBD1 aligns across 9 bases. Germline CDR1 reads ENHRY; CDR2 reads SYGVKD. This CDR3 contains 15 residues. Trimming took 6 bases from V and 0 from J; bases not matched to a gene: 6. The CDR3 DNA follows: TGTGCCATCAGCCCGGACAGGGGAAGCTCCTACGAGCAGTACTTC. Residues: CAISPDRGSSYEQYF.

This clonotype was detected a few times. CDR3 DNA: TGCAGTGTCTCTGGGGGTGTCAGGGGCAATTCACCCCTCCACTTT. It codes for CSVSGGVRGNSPLHF. The V and J genes are TRBV20-1 and TRBJ1-6, with a weak D call TRBD1 (6 bases). Germline lookup yields CDR1 DFQATT and CDR2 SNEGSKA (reference sequence). Trimming cost V 7 bases and J 7 bases, with 20 bases left between them. This CDR3 has 15 residues.

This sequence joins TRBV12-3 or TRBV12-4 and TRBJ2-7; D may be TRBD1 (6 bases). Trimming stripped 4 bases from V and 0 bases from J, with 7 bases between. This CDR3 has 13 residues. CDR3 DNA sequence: TGTGCCAGCAGTTCCAGGGGCTCCTACGAGCAGTACTTC. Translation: CASSSRGSYEQYF.

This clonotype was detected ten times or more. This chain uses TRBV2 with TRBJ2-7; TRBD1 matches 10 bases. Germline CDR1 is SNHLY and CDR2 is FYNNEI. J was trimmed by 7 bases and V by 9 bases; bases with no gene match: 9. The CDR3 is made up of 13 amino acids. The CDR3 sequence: CASDTGQGEEQYF. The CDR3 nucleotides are TGTGCCAGTGACACCGGACAGGGGGAAGAGCAGTACTTC.

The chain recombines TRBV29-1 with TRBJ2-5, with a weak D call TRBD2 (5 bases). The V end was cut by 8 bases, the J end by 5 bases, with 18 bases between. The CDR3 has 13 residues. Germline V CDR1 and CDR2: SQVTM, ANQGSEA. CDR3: CSSDSSRRETQYF. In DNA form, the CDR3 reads TGCAGCTCCGATTCGTCCCGGAGGGAGACCCAGTACTTC.

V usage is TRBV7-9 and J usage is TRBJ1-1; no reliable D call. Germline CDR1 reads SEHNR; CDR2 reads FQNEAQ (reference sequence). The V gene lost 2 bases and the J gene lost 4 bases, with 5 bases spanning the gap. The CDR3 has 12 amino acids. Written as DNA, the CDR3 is TGTGCCAGCAGCTTATTGGCCACTGAAGCTTTCTTT. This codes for CASSLLATEAFF.

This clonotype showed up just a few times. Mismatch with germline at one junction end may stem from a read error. Here the CDR3 DNA reads TGTGCCAGCAGCCCAGGAGGGGCATCGAACACTGAACCTTTCTTT. Its translation is CASSPGGASNTEPFF. The chain couples TRBV9 to TRBJ1-1; maybe TRBD1 (5 bases). The CDR3 runs 15 residues. The germline CDR1 and CDR2 sequences are SGDLS and YYNGEE. The complete variable domain, with remaining parts taken from reference TRBV9 and TRBJ1-1, reads DSGVTQTPKHLITATGQRVTLRCSPRSGDLSVYWYQQSLDQGLQFLIQYYNGEERAKGNILERFSAQQFPDLHSELNLSSLELGDSALYFCASSPGGASNTEPFFGQGTRLTVV.

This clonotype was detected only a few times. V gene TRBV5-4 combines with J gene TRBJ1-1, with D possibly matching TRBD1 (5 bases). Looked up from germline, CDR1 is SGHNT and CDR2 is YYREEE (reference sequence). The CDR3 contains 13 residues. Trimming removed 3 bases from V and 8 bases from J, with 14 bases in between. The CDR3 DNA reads TGTGCCAGCAGCTCTCCGGGACCAGGGGAAGCTTTCTTT. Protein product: CASSSPGPGEAFF.

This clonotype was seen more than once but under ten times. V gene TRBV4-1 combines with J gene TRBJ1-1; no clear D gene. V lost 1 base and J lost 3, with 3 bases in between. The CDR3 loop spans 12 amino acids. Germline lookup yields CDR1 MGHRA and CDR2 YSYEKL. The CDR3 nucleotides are TGCGCCAGCAGCCAAGGGGACACTGAAGCTTTCTTT. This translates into CASSQGDTEAFF.

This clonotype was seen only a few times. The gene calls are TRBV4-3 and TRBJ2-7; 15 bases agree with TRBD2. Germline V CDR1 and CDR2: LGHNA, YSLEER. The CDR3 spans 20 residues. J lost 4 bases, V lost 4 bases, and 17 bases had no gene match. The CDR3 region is CASSLAPGLAGGGVLYEQYF. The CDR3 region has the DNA TGCGCCAGCAGCCTCGCGCCGGGACTAGCGGGGGGTGGGGTTCTATACGAGCAGTACTTC.

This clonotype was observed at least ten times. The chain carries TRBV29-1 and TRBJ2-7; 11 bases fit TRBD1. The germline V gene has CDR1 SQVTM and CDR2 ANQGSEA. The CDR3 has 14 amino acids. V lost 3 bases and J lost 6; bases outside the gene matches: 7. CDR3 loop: CSVDFGDRGVEQYF. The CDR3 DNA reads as TGCAGCGTTGATTTTGGGGACAGGGGGGTCGAGCAGTACTTC.